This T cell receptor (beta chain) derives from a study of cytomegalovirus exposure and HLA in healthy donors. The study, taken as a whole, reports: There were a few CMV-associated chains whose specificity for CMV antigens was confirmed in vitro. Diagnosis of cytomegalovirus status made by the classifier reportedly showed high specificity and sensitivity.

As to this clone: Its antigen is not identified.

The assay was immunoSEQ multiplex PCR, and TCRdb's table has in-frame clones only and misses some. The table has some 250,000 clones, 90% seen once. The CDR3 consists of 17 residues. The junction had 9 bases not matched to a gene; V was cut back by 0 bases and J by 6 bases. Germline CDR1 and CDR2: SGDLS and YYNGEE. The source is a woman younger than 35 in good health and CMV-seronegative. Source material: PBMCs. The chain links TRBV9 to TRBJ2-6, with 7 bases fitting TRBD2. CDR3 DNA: TGTGCCAGCAGCGTAGAGGGGCCGGGGGGTGAGGCCAACGTCCTGACTTTC. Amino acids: CASSVEGPGGEANVLTF.